A selection of T cell receptor beta chains follows, all from one sample in a study of cytomegalovirus exposure and HLA in healthy donors. TCRdb keeps only in-frame clones here, not all; method: immunoSEQ multiplex PCR. The data contain about 150,000 clones, about 80% of them singletons. The material sequenced was PBMCs. These receptors all come from a man younger than 40 in good health and CMV-seropositive. The CDR3 runs from the conserved cysteine through the conserved F or W. The D gene is left open where the match is weak. Size values are once, few and many counts, or a class for expanded clones, and some rows have none.

d_call clone_size j_call v_call cdr3_nt cdr3_aa
TRBD2 - TRBJ2-2 TRBV4-2 TGTGCCAGCAGCCATTCTAGCGGACTGAACACCGGGGAGCTGTTTTTT CASSHSSGLNTGELFF
TRBD1 - TRBJ1-1 TRBV7-9 TGTGCCAGCAGCTTTACAGGGGCGGGGATTATGGACACTGAAGCTTTCTTT CASSFTGAGIMDTEAFF
TRBD1 - TRBJ2-7 TRBV7-9 TGTGCCAGCAGCTTAGCTCAGGGGGCTGGCTACGAGCAGTACTTC CASSLAQGAGYEQYF
TRBD2 - TRBJ2-3 TRBV29-1 TGCAGCGTTGGGGCGGGGGGGAGGGCCATAGATACGCAGTATTTT CSVGAGGRAIDTQYF
TRBD2 - TRBJ2-3 TRBV4-1 TGCGCCAGCAGCCACAAAGCGGGAGGGCTGGGAGATACGCAGTATTTT CASSHKAGGLGDTQYF
TRBD1 few TRBJ1-1 TRBV6-5 TGTGCCGGAGGGACAGGGAACACTGAAGCTTTCTTT CAGGTGNTEAFF
- - TRBJ2-7 TRBV6-6 TGTGCCAGCAGTTATTACGCAGGGAGGCCATCCTACGAGCAGTACTTC CASSYYAGRPSYEQYF
- - TRBJ2-7 TRBV18 TGTGCCAGCTCCCCCGGGACTGGGACCTACGAGCAGTACTTC CASSPGTGTYEQYF
TRBD2 - TRBJ2-1 TRBV5-4 TGTGCCAGCGGCAGACTAGCTGCCAATGAGCAGTTCTTC CASGRLAANEQFF
TRBD1 - TRBJ1-1 TRBV28 TGTGCCAGCAGTTGGGGGACAGGGCCCACTGAAGCTTTCTTT CASSWGTGPTEAFF
- - TRBJ1-4 TRBV7-9 TGTGCCAGCAGCCCGGGGGACTCTTTCGGTGAAAAACTGTTTTTT CASSPGDSFGEKLFF
TRBD1 - TRBJ2-7 TRBV18 TGTGCCAGCTCACCAGCAGGGGGAAGGGACGAGCAGTACTTC CASSPAGGRDEQYF
TRBD1 - TRBJ2-2 TRBV27 TGTGCCAGCAGACCGACAGGGGTTACCGGGGAGCTGTTTTTT CASRPTGVTGELFF
- - TRBJ1-1 TRBV4-2 TGTGCCAGCAGCCAAGGTCAGGGTAGCACTGAAGCTTTCTTT CASSQGQGSTEAFF
- once TRBJ2-1 TRBV2 TGTGCCAGCAGTGGGAAGAGGGTCTACAATGAGCAGTTCTTC CASSGKRVYNEQFF
TRBD1 - TRBJ2-2 TRBV28 TGTGCCAGCAGTTCCGGGACAGGGTTTTACACCGGGGAGCTGTTTTTT CASSSGTGFYTGELFF
- - TRBJ2-3 TRBV7-3 TGTGCCAGCTCCAGGGACACAGATACGCAGTATTTT CASSRDTDTQYF
- few TRBJ1-1 TRBV29-1 TGCAGCGCTGGGGACAAAAACACTGAAGCTTTCTTT CSAGDKNTEAFF
TRBD1 - TRBJ2-1 TRBV29-1 TGCAGCGTTGAAGGAGGGCAGGGGGCAAATGAGCAGTTCTTC CSVEGGQGANEQFF
TRBD1 - TRBJ1-3 TRBV15 TGTGCCACCAGCAGATCCGGGACAGGCTCCGGAAACACCATATATTTT CATSRSGTGSGNTIYF
- - TRBJ2-7 TRBV18 TGTGCCAGCTCACCAGTAGATAGCTTCACAACGAGCTCCTACGAGCAGTACTTC CASSPVDSFTTSSYEQYF
TRBD1 - TRBJ2-7 TRBV5-6 TGTGCCAGCAGCGCGAGGGGACAGGGGAAAAACGAGCAGTACTTC CASSARGQGKNEQYF
- - TRBJ2-6 TRBV2 TGTGCCAGCAGTGAAGGGGCGCCTGGGGCCAACGTCCTGACTTTC CASSEGAPGANVLTF
- - TRBJ2-4 TRBV10-3 TGTGCCATCAGGGGGGCCCCCAGAAACATTCAGTACTTC CAIRGAPRNIQYF
- - TRBJ1-5 TRBV19 TGTGCCAGTACCCCATCCGGCGGGGGGTATCAGCCCCAGCATTTT CASTPSGGGYQPQHF
- - TRBJ2-2 TRBV9 TGTGCCAGCAGCGGGAGTTATATCGGGGAGCTGTTTTTT CASSGSYIGELFF
- - TRBJ2-5 TRBV7-8 TGTGCCAGCAGCCACAGGGAGGGCAGGGAGACCCAGTACTTC CASSHREGRETQYF
TRBD2 - TRBJ2-1 TRBV4-2 TGTGCCAGCAGCCAAGATCTAGCGGGAGGCAACGAGCAGTTCTTC CASSQDLAGGNEQFF
- few TRBJ1-1 TRBV11-2 TGTGCCAGCAGCTTAAATATTCAGGGTCGCACTGAAGCTTTCTTT CASSLNIQGRTEAFF
- - TRBJ2-7 TRBV7-2 TGTGCCAGCAGCCTCTCGGAGGATTCCTACGAGCAGTACTTC CASSLSEDSYEQYF
- - TRBJ1-1 TRBV11-2 TGTGCCAGCAGCTTAGAGATTGTAGTGAACACTGAAGCTTTCTTT CASSLEIVVNTEAFF
TRBD2 - TRBJ2-3 TRBV18 TGTGCCAGCTCACAAAACACCGGGACTAGCCCCCAATGGACGCAGTATTTT CASSQNTGTSPQWTQYF
- - TRBJ2-2 TRBV7-8 TGTGCCAGCAGCTTAAATGCGGATTTCACCGGGGAGCTGTTTTTT CASSLNADFTGELFF
- - TRBJ2-7 TRBV28 TGTGCCAGCAGCCCCCTAGGTGGGAGCTACGAGCAGTACTTC CASSPLGGSYEQYF
- - TRBJ2-7 TRBV5-6 TGTGCCAGCAGCTTGGAGGGGATCTACGAGCAGTACTTC CASSLEGIYEQYF
- - TRBJ1-1 TRBV18 TGTGCCAGCTCACCACCGTGGGCGAACACTGAAGCTTTCTTT CASSPPWANTEAFF
- - TRBJ2-7 TRBV18 TGTGCCAGCCATAAGTGGGACTCGGATAGCGAGCAGTACTTC CASHKWDSDSEQYF
- - TRBJ2-1 TRBV5-1 TGCGCCAGCAGCTTCGAGCCCGGTGGCTACAATGAGCAGTTCTTC CASSFEPGGYNEQFF
TRBD1 - TRBJ1-4 TRBV4-1 TGCGCCAGCAGCCAATCTGACAGGGGCGGTGAAAAACTGTTTTTT CASSQSDRGGEKLFF
- once TRBJ2-3 TRBV20-1 TGCAGTGCTAGTTCGGTGGATACGCAGTATTTT CSASSVDTQYF
TRBD2 few TRBJ2-7 TRBV5-1 TGCGCCAGCAGCTTGGCGTCTAGCGGGAGTTACGAGCAGTACTTC CASSLASSGSYEQYF
TRBD2 - TRBJ2-1 TRBV19 TGTGCCAGCCGAGCGGGAGGGCGAGGTAATGAGCAGTTCTTC CASRAGGRGNEQFF
TRBD1 - TRBJ1-1 TRBV30 TGTGCCTGGAACGACAGGGGGGACACTGAAGCTTTCTTT CAWNDRGDTEAFF
- - TRBJ2-2 TRBV7-2 TGTGCCAGCAGCTTTGGGGTTGGGGGGATAAGGCCCGGGGAGCTGTTTTTT CASSFGVGGIRPGELFF
TRBD2 - TRBJ2-3 TRBV7-9 TGTGCCAGCATCCCCGGCGGGAGCCCCTCGGATACGCAGTATTTT CASIPGGSPSDTQYF
TRBD1 - TRBJ1-4 TRBV30 TGTGCCTGGAGGGCTCCGGAAGGGACAGGAGCTGAAAAACTGGTTTTT CAWRAPEGTGAEKLVF
TRBD1 - TRBJ2-7 TRBV14 TGTGCCAGCAGCAACTGGGCAGGGGGCGAGCAGTACTTC CASSNWAGGEQYF
TRBD1 once TRBJ2-2 TRBV29-1 TGCAGCGTCCAAGACAGGGGAACCGGGGAGCTGTTTTTT CSVQDRGTGELFF
- - TRBJ1-4 TRBV4-2 TGTGCCAGCAGCCAACTCACCTGGCCAAAGAATGAAAAACTGTTTTTT CASSQLTWPKNEKLFF